Listed here is a single T cell receptor (beta chain). What it binds is unknown. With a much larger clone just one base away, this may be a read error. This specimen comes from a study of blood T cells in healthy people across ages. Study results and caveats: Among long-lived donors, naive CD4+ cells were more numerous and diversity higher than in aged donors.

PCR was performed a second time for about 7 to 11 cycles using a sample-barcoded 5' primer and a J-beta primer mix. TCRdb called the 5' RACE reads again in MiXCR, with one record for every CDR3 protein. The sample includes hundreds of thousands of distinct CDR3 sequences, about 44% of them seen just once. Peripheral blood was drawn, roughly 10 milliliters per donor. J gave up 5 bases and V 9 bases, and 11 bases lay outside the gene matches. In germline, CDR1 is KGHDR, CDR2 SFDVKD. This CDR3 is built from 15 residues. V is TRBV24-1 and J is TRBJ2-1, with 8 bases lining up with TRBD1. Sequencing input: blood. The sequence was obtained from a man in his thirties or forties in good health. CDR3 residues: CATGADGQGHNEQFF. CDR3 DNA: TGTGCCACCGGTGCCGACGGACAGGGCCACAATGAGCAGTTCTTC.